What follows is one T cell receptor beta chain and its context. The antigen is undetermined. The study tagged each TCR cDNA molecule with a unique molecular identifier. One entry per CDR3 protein results from TCRdb running MiXCR on the 5' RACE reads. The profile shows tens of thousands of distinct CDR3 sequences, 5.2% of them singletons. The length of the CDR3 is 12 residues. The germline V gene encodes CDR1 SEHNR and CDR2 FQNEAQ (reference sequence). J gave up 6 bases and V 4 bases, and 0 bases lay outside the gene matches. The source of the sample is a study of spatial heterogeneity in lung cancer. Study in general: Raw-read counts averaged over ten per unique TCR and UMI combination. Study results and caveats: Ubiquitous expanded tumor TCRs showed up in blood more at resection than follow-up.

Time point here: sample taken at primary tumor resection. Unsorted whole RNA of tumor, nontumor lung or frozen PBMC was sequenced. The donor population consisted of approximately 70 patients with untreated, early-stage non-small cell lung cancer. The TCR comes from a female donor with early-stage non-small cell lung cancer. This chain uses TRBV7-9 with TRBJ2-1, with 7 bases identical to TRBD1. The source material was PBMCs, sampled at surgery. The CDR3 loop is CASSYRGNEQFF. DNA for the CDR3: TGTGCCAGCAGCTACAGGGGCAATGAGCAGTTCTTC.